One and the same sample provided the 28 T cell receptor beta chains below, sequenced in a study of cytomegalovirus exposure and HLA in healthy donors. The PCR ran on 60 Vbeta and 13 Jbeta primers. Clones were sequenced by immunoSEQ multiplex PCR, and TCRdb holds only the in-frame ones, with some missing. The data contain about 160,000 clones, 82% of them singletons. Sequenced input: PBMCs. These receptors originate from a girl aged 10-17 years in good health and CMV-seropositive.

The chain's CDR3 is CASMRTGRVGYGYTF. In nucleotides, the CDR3 is TGTGCCAGCATGCGGACAGGGAGAGTGGGGTATGGCTACACCTTC. The rearrangement uses TRBV6-4 and TRBJ1-2, with 8 positions matching TRBD1. V was clipped by 7 bases and J by 5 bases; unmatched bases: 12. The germline V gene encodes CDR1 MRHNA and CDR2 SNTAGT. The CDR3 length is 15 residues.

CDR3 DNA: TGCGCCAGCAGACCGAACACGTTCAATGAGCAGTTCTTC. It codes for CASRPNTFNEQFF. The chain recombines TRBV5-1 with TRBJ2-1; D remains unclear. Looked up from germline, CDR1 is SGHRS and CDR2 is YFSETQ. The CDR3 covers 13 residues. V was shortened by 5 bases and J by 6 bases, with 12 bases between the two germline ends.

The genes are TRBV10-1 and TRBJ2-7, with TRBD2 matching over 7 bases. This CDR3 region has 13 residues. Germline lookup yields CDR1 WNHNN and CDR2 SYGVQD (reference sequence). The V gene end was trimmed by 2 bases and the J gene end by 9 bases; junction bases not matched to a gene: 7. The CDR3 is CASSEEPLASQYF. CDR3 DNA sequence: TGCGCCAGCAGTGAGGAGCCACTAGCGTCGCAGTACTTC.

The chain links TRBV28 to TRBJ1-5; 7 bases line up with TRBD1. The CDR3 contains 15 residues. CDR1 and CDR2 from the germline V gene are MDHEN and SYDVKM. J gave up 5 bases and V 5 bases, and 9 bases lay outside the gene matches. The CDR3 DNA reads TGTGCCAGCAGTGGAAAGACAGGGATGGATCAGCCCCAGCATTTT. Its translation is CASSGKTGMDQPQHF.

The CDR3 is CASKAGASTDTQYF. In DNA form, the CDR3 reads TGTGCCAGTAAGGCGGGGGCGAGCACAGATACGCAGTATTTT. The chain links TRBV19 to TRBJ2-3, with D tentatively TRBD2 (7 bases). Trimming removed 7 bases at V and 0 bases at J, with 11 bases between. The CDR3 spans 14 residues. From germline, CDR1 is LNHDA and CDR2 SQIVND (reference sequence). Full variable domain (missing parts from reference TRBV19 and TRBJ2-3): DGGITQSPKYLFRKEGQNVTLSCEQNLNHDAMYWYRQDPGQGLRLIYYSQIVNDFQKGDIAEGYSVSREKKESFPLTVTSAQKNPTAFYLCASKAGASTDTQYFGPGTRLTVL.

V usage is TRBV29-1 and J usage is TRBJ2-4, with D perhaps matching TRBD1 (6 bases). V was pared by 1 base and J by 1 base, with 8 bases between. The germline V gene has CDR1 SQVTM and CDR2 ANQGSEA. This CDR3 has 14 residues. CDR3 nucleotides: TGCAGCGTTGAAGGTGGACAGGCCAAAAACATTCAGTACTTC. It encodes CSVEGGQAKNIQYF.

The V gene is TRBV28, the J gene TRBJ2-3; 7 nucleotides match TRBD2. Germline V gene sequence: CDR1 MDHEN, CDR2 SYDVKM. The CDR3 is made up of 17 amino acids. The junction had 13 bases not matched to a gene; V was cut back by 2 bases and J by 5 bases. CDR3: CASSLIQVLAELDTQYF. Written as DNA, the CDR3 is TGTGCCAGCAGTTTAATTCAGGTCCTAGCGGAGTTAGATACGCAGTATTTT.

This clone was counted only a few times. The genes are TRBV6-6 and TRBJ1-2; 7 nucleotides agree with TRBD1. The J segment lost 2 bases and the V segment lost 6 bases, leaving 3 bases of the junction unmatched. Looked up from germline, CDR1 is MNHNY and CDR2 is SVGAGI (reference sequence). This CDR3 is built from 13 residues. The CDR3 DNA reads as TGTGCCAGCAGGAAGACAGGGAACTATGGCTACACCTTC. Amino acid sequence: CASRKTGNYGYTF.

This clone was found once. The chain joins TRBV28 to TRBJ1-2; 8 bases line up with TRBD1. The CDR3 has 14 residues. Germline CDR1 MDHEN, CDR2 SYDVKM. Trimming took 5 bases from V and 4 from J; bases not matched to a gene: 6. The CDR3 loop reads CASSKSGGSYGYTF. The CDR3 region has the DNA TGTGCCAGCAGTAAATCAGGGGGCAGCTATGGCTACACCTTC.

This chain connects TRBV9 to TRBJ1-3; perhaps TRBD1 as D (5 bases). Between the trimmed V and J ends, which lost 0 bases and 1 base, there was a span of 11 bases. Germline assignment: CDR1 SGDLS and CDR2 YYNGEE. The CDR3 contains 16 residues. CDR3 bases: TGTGCCAGCAGCGTAGCTACTGGGGGGTCTGGAAACACCATATATTTT. Amino acid sequence: CASSVATGGSGNTIYF.

This chain joins TRBV11-2 and TRBJ1-1; 7 bases are a match to TRBD1. There are 15 residues in the CDR3. CDR1 is SGHAT, CDR2 FQNNGV, per germline. Trimming cost V 4 bases and J 3 bases; bases outside gene matches: 8. CDR3 sequence (DNA): TGTGCCAGCAGCTCCAGAGGGGGCAGGGACACTGAAGCTTTCTTT. It is translated as CASSSRGGRDTEAFF.

The CDR3 loop is CASSESKVAGVGEQYF. The CDR3 bases are TGTGCCAGCAGCGAATCGAAGGTAGCGGGAGTAGGCGAGCAGTACTTC. The rearrangement uses TRBV7-6 and TRBJ2-7; 9 nucleotides match TRBD2. CDR1 SGHVS and CDR2 FNYEAQ come from the germline V gene. Trimming took 5 bases from V and 6 from J; bases not matched to a gene: 14. The CDR3 sequence is 16 residues long.

This chain links TRBV11-1 with TRBJ1-1; D is unclear. Germline CDR1 SGHAT, CDR2 FQDESV (reference sequence). With 6 bases removed from V and 1 base from J, the gap between germline ends came to 9 bases. The CDR3 length is 13 residues. The CDR3 DNA reads as TGTGCCAGCAGGAATACACGGAACACTGAAGCTTTCTTT. It yields the protein CASRNTRNTEAFF.

The chain couples TRBV19 to TRBJ2-3; TRBD2 agrees at 12 bases. Germline CDR1 reads LNHDA; CDR2 reads SQIVND (reference sequence). CDR3 size: 16 residues. V was clipped by 6 bases and J by 2 bases; unmatched bases: 6. The CDR3 loop is CASSLRTSGDTDTQYF. The CDR3 DNA sequence: TGTGCCAGTAGCCTTAGGACTAGCGGGGACACAGATACGCAGTATTTT.

The rearrangement joins TRBV19 to TRBJ2-3; 8 nucleotides match TRBD1. V shed 5 bases and J 4 bases; nucleotides not matched to a gene: 8. Germline loops: CDR1 LNHDA, CDR2 SQIVND (reference sequence). The CDR3 length is 15 residues. The CDR3 reads CASSPDRGGPDTQYF. DNA for the CDR3: TGTGCCAGTAGTCCCGACAGGGGTGGCCCAGATACGCAGTATTTT. Based on the CDR3 plus reference TRBV19 and TRBJ2-3, the full variable domain is DGGITQSPKYLFRKEGQNVTLSCEQNLNHDAMYWYRQDPGQGLRLIYYSQIVNDFQKGDIAEGYSVSREKKESFPLTVTSAQKNPTAFYLCASSPDRGGPDTQYFGPGTRLTVL.

J is TRBJ1-4 and V is TRBV7-2; possibly TRBD1 for D (6 bases). CDR3 length equals 13 residues. V shed 11 bases and J shed 7 bases, with 17 bases lying between them. Per germline, CDR1 SGHTA and CDR2 FQGNSA. In DNA, the CDR3 is TGTGCCGCGGGGGGCAGGGGCGGTGAAAAACTGTTTTTT. This encodes CAAGGRGGEKLFF.

The V gene is TRBV4-1, the J gene TRBJ1-1; 9 bases are a match to TRBD1. The CDR3 length is 16 residues. The ends lost 0 bases at V and 5 bases at J; junction bases unmatched: 7. Germline V lookup: CDR1 MGHRA, CDR2 YSYEKL. In nucleotides, the CDR3 is TGCGCCAGCAGCCAAGAAAAAAAACAGGGGGCGACTGAAGCTTTCTTT. Its translation: CASSQEKKQGATEAFF.

The V gene is TRBV5-1, the J gene TRBJ1-4, with 8 bases lining up with TRBD1. The CDR3 totals 16 residues. Per germline, CDR1 SGHRS and CDR2 YFSETQ. V was clipped by 0 bases and J by 5 bases; unmatched bases: 6. The DNA for the CDR3 is TGCGCCAGCAGCTTGGCGGGGACAGGTGGGAATGAAAAACTGTTTTTT. This gives the protein CASSLAGTGGNEKLFF.

J is TRBJ2-1 and V is TRBV27, with 12 bases fitting TRBD2. The junction had 2 bases not matched to a gene; V was cut back by 5 bases and J by 0 bases. CDR1 and CDR2 (germline): MNHEY, SMNVEV (reference sequence). The CDR3 is 16 residues long. This CDR3 reads CASSELAGGSYNEQFF. CDR3 DNA: TGTGCCAGCAGTGAACTAGCGGGGGGCTCCTACAATGAGCAGTTCTTC.

This clone was detected only once. The chain combines TRBV5-6 with TRBJ2-5, with D possibly matching TRBD2 (6 bases). The CDR3 runs to 16 residues. V was pared by 2 bases and J by 5 bases, with 19 bases between. Per the germline V gene, CDR1 is SGHDT and CDR2 is YYEEEE. The CDR3 coding sequence is TGTGCCAGCAGCTTCTCAGGCCGGGGGTTTGGGGAGACCCAGTACTTC. Encoded protein: CASSFSGRGFGETQYF.

This chain uses TRBV7-3 with TRBJ2-3; possibly TRBD2 for D (5 bases). Germline loops: CDR1 SGHTA, CDR2 FQGTGA. The CDR3 length is 16 residues. Trimming took off 4 bases at V and 3 bases at J, with 17 bases between the two ends. The CDR3 protein is CASSSGLPFGTDTQYF. The CDR3 coding sequence is TGTGCCAGCAGCTCCGGACTGCCCTTTGGGACAGATACGCAGTATTTT.

V and J are TRBV7-8 and TRBJ2-3; 9 bases match TRBD2. CDR1 SGHVS and CDR2 FQNEAQ come from the germline V gene. V lost 5 bases, J lost 2 bases, and 8 bases stayed unmatched. The CDR3 loop spans 16 amino acids. In nucleotides, the CDR3 is TGTGCCAGCAGCCAGCAAGCGGGAGGAGCCACAGATACGCAGTATTTT. Translating gives CASSQQAGGATDTQYF.

This rearrangement joins TRBV10-3 to TRBJ1-3, with D maybe TRBD1 (6 bases). There are 16 residues in the CDR3. CDR1 and CDR2 from the germline V gene are ENHRY and SYGVKD. Trimming pared 2 bases from V and 4 bases from J, leaving 15 bases between. The CDR3 region is CAISEMSGGSGNTIYF. CDR3 coding DNA: TGTGCCATCAGTGAGATGAGCGGGGGCTCCGGAAACACCATATATTTT.

J is TRBJ1-4 and V is TRBV5-6; D is possibly TRBD1 (5 bases). Trimming took off 1 base at V and 3 bases at J, with 7 bases between the two ends. The V gene's germline CDR1 is SGHDT and CDR2 YYEEEE. This CDR3 is 14 amino acids long. The DNA of the CDR3 is TGTGCCAGCAGCTTGTGGGGCGCTAATGAAAAACTGTTTTTT. It yields the protein CASSLWGANEKLFF.

The rearrangement links TRBV5-1 to TRBJ1-5; TRBD1 is a possible D gene (5 bases). CDR1 is SGHRS, CDR2 YFSETQ, per germline. The CDR3 is 16 residues long. The V gene lost 0 bases and the J gene lost 0 bases, with 10 bases spanning the gap. This CDR3 reads CASSLVGGDSNQPQHF. The CDR3 nucleotides are TGCGCCAGCAGCTTGGTGGGAGGGGATAGCAATCAGCCCCAGCATTTT.

Only a few counts were recorded for this clone. The genes are TRBV6-5 and TRBJ1-4, with 8 positions matching TRBD1. CDR1 is MNHEY and CDR2 is SVGAGI in the germline V gene. The V segment lost 5 bases and the J segment 7 bases; nucleotides outside the gene matches: 9. The CDR3 length is 15 residues. CDR3 nucleotides: TGTGCCAGCAGTCCCCAGACAGGGGAGGGTGAAAAACTGTTTTTT. This codes for CASSPQTGEGEKLFF.

The chain links TRBV29-1 to TRBJ2-3; 7 bases fit TRBD2. The CDR3 loop spans 13 amino acids. V lost 3 bases and J lost 7; bases outside the gene matches: 7. Germline values: CDR1 SQVTM, CDR2 ANQGSEA. CDR3 protein: CSVEREPPNTQYF. The CDR3 nucleotides read TGCAGCGTTGAGCGGGAGCCCCCTAATACGCAGTATTTT.

This rearrangement joins TRBV7-2 to TRBJ1-1, with TRBD1 matching 8 bases. CDR3 length: 14 amino acids. J lost 2 bases, V lost 4 bases, and 3 bases had no gene match. Germline V CDR1 and CDR2: SGHTA, FQGNSA. The CDR3 protein is CASSSDRVNTEAFF. In DNA, the CDR3 is TGTGCCAGCAGCTCGGACAGGGTCAACACTGAAGCTTTCTTT.